A selection of T cell receptor beta chains follows, all from one sample in a study of T cell repertoires in cytomegalovirus infection. TCRdb re-derived calls from the reads in MiXCR, one entry per CDR3 protein. The sample lists under 800,000 distinct CDR3 sequences, roughly 24% occurring once. Sample: CD8+ T cells from PBMCs. All receptors derive from a human donor in good health (CMV status not recorded). Some clones in this sample may be carry-over from other donors' samples. Each CDR3 is given with its conserved first and last residue. Fields, in order: clone size, J gene, V gene, CDR3 protein. Not every row has a clone size; where given, it reads once, few, many or a size class.

>few|TRBJ1-2|TRBV2
CASSEWDRANYGYTF
>many|TRBJ2-2|TRBV27
CASSLRLPLNPNTGELFF
>many|TRBJ2-2|TRBV7-6
CASIGGQGANTGELFF
>many|TRBJ2-7|TRBV6-8
CASRRDRGLYEQYF
>NA|TRBJ2-5|TRBV28
CASTGGEGRGQETQYF
>NA|TRBJ2-2|TRBV5-1
CASSLTGTANTGELFF
>many|TRBJ2-3|TRBV12-3/TRBV12-4
CASSYLAGVADTQYF
>NA|TRBJ2-2|TRBV13
CASSLTGGAFEDGELFF
>many|TRBJ2-7|TRBV13
CASSLGAGPYEQYF
>many|TRBJ2-3|TRBV7-2
CASSLVAGEITDTQYF
>many|TRBJ2-2|TRBV4-1
CASSQAPDRWRELFF
>NA|TRBJ1-1|TRBV27
CASSLLGPKVYTEAFF
>few|TRBJ2-5|TRBV5-6
CASSAPGQGLIETQYF
>few|TRBJ2-5|TRBV20-1
CSAPVQRGGMGQETQYF
>many|TRBJ2-5|TRBV15
CATSRDPPGDRGSETQYF
>NA|TRBJ2-5|TRBV29-1
CSLVGVQETQYF
>NA|TRBJ1-2|TRBV12-3/TRBV12-4
CASSLNIFVYGYTF
>NA|TRBJ2-3|TRBV7-9
CASSQETPDTQYF
>NA|TRBJ2-1|TRBV20-1
CSARAGGSYNEQFF
>few|TRBJ1-1|TRBV10-3
CAITSDRGPTEAFF
>few|TRBJ2-1|TRBV12-3/TRBV12-4
CASSFSLAHNEQFF
>few|TRBJ2-1|TRBV7-2
CASLLAGGYNEQFF
>once|TRBJ1-2|TRBV12-5
CASGFGQGRDGYTF
>few|TRBJ2-1|TRBV5-5
CASSPGAGGLYNEQFF
>NA|TRBJ1-4|TRBV7-9
CASSLADGGRNEKLFF
>NA|TRBJ2-1|TRBV20-1
CSATRGQTPVPYNEQFF
>few|TRBJ2-3|TRBV6-8
CASRRKAVAKKKITDTQYF
>many|TRBJ1-1|TRBV6-1
CASSWGGQIEAFF
>NA|TRBJ2-5|TRBV12-3/TRBV12-4
CASSPLAGEVETQYF
>NA|TRBJ2-4|TRBV2
CASSEGVLAKNIQYF
>few|TRBJ1-2|TRBV25-1
CASSEGSTGYTF
>many|TRBJ2-2|TRBV27
CASSLRDRRTGELFF
>NA|TRBJ2-5|TRBV12-3/TRBV12-4
CASSSWTQETQYF
>many|TRBJ2-2|TRBV28
CASRGSTGELFF
>many|TRBJ2-7|TRBV7-8
CASSPGWGLAGISYEQYF
>many|TRBJ2-3|TRBV4-1
CASSQEQGTADTQYF
>few|TRBJ1-1|TRBV27
CASTRGWNTEAFF
>NA|TRBJ2-2|TRBV14
CASSQERTLGGELFF
>NA|TRBJ1-4|TRBV20-1
CGAGWANEKLFF